The rows below give T cell receptor beta chains drawn from one sample of a study of blood T cell repertoires in COVID-19. Some clones are missing from TCRdb's copy, which holds only in-frame ones; the method was immunoSEQ multiplex PCR. The sample includes some 520,000 clones, 89% of them seen just once. Material for sequencing was peripheral blood. The receptors shown here come from a man in his late teens or twenties with COVID-19, enrolled during active disease. CDR3s include the opening cysteine and the closing phenylalanine or tryptophan. The D gene is left open where the match is weak. Clone size is given for some rows only: seen once, a few or many times, or a class if the clone is expanded.

V	size	J	D	DNA	CDR3
TRBV5-1	once	TRBJ2-1	-	TGCGCCAGCGGCCCGGGGAGCTCCTACAATGAGCAGTTCTTC	CASGPGSSYNEQFF
TRBV6-1	once	TRBJ2-2	-	TGTGCCAGCAGTGAATTCGGGGTCGGGGAGCTGTTTTTT	CASSEFGVGELFF
TRBV29-1	-	TRBJ1-1	-	TGCAGCGTTGTCCAGAACACTGAAGCTTTCTTT	CSVVQNTEAFF
TRBV5-4	-	TRBJ2-3	TRBD2	TGTGCCAGCAGCTCTAGCGGGAGGGATACGCAGTATTTT	CASSSSGRDTQYF
TRBV5-5	-	TRBJ2-7	-	TGTGCCAGCAGCTTGGTTGCGGGCTACGAGCAGTACTTC	CASSLVAGYEQYF
TRBV11-1	-	TRBJ2-3	-	TGTGCCAGCAGTGAAGGGGTCACAGATACGCAGTATTTT	CASSEGVTDTQYF
TRBV6-5	-	TRBJ1-2	TRBD1	TGTGCCAGCAGAGCAACAGGGGTGGACTATGGCTACACCTTC	CASRATGVDYGYTF
TRBV14	-	TRBJ2-5	-	TGTGCCAGCAGCGAAAGACAGCTCCAAGAGACCCAGTACTTC	CASSERQLQETQYF
TRBV5-1	-	TRBJ2-3	-	TGCGCCAGCAGCCAAGGGGGTTTTGGCACAGATACGCAGTATTTT	CASSQGGFGTDTQYF
TRBV11-3	-	TRBJ2-1	TRBD2	TGTGCCAGCAGCTTATTAAGCGGGGGGGACAATGAGCAGTTCTTC	CASSLLSGGDNEQFF
TRBV30	-	TRBJ2-3	TRBD2	TGTGCCTCAAACCGACTAGCGGGAGTTGGAGATACGCAGTATTTT	CASNRLAGVGDTQYF
TRBV15	-	TRBJ2-1	-	TGTGCCACCAGCAGAGGAACAAGCGGCCTTACCCCCAATGAGCAGTTCTTC	CATSRGTSGLTPNEQFF
TRBV6-1	-	TRBJ2-7	TRBD1	TGTGCCAGCAGTGACAAGCCGGGACAGGCCTACGAGCAGTACTTC	CASSDKPGQAYEQYF
TRBV10-3	-	TRBJ1-6	TRBD1	TGTGCCATCAGGATGGACAGGGCGAATTCACCCCTCCACTTT	CAIRMDRANSPLHF
TRBV5-1	-	TRBJ2-7	TRBD2	TGCGCCAGCAGCTTGACCGCGGGAGGGCCCCACGAGCAGTACTTC	CASSLTAGGPHEQYF
TRBV9	-	TRBJ1-2	-	TGTGCCAGCAGCGTATCAGGGCGGGGGTCGGTCTATGGCTACACCTTC	CASSVSGRGSVYGYTF
TRBV7-3	-	TRBJ2-1	TRBD2	TGTGCCAGCAGGGAAAAGGCGGGAGTCTACAATGAGCAGTTCTTC	CASREKAGVYNEQFF
TRBV6-6	-	TRBJ2-5	TRBD1	TGTGCCAGCAGTTACACAGGACAGGGGGCTCGAGAGACCCAGTACTTC	CASSYTGQGARETQYF
TRBV4-1	-	TRBJ1-1	TRBD1	TGCGCCAGCAGCCAGGCACAGGGGGCTGACACTGAAGCTTTCTTT	CASSQAQGADTEAFF
TRBV18	-	TRBJ2-1	TRBD1	TGTGCCAGCTCACCACCTGGGACAGGGAGAAATGAGCAGTTCTTC	CASSPPGTGRNEQFF
TRBV19	-	TRBJ1-2	-	-	CASSILAGGYTF
TRBV7-9	-	TRBJ1-2	-	TGTGCCAGCAGCTTAGGGGTGGGGGCTTCTAACTATGGCTACACCTTC	CASSLGVGASNYGYTF
TRBV10-2	-	TRBJ2-7	TRBD1	TGCGCCAGCGGCCAACAGGGGTGGTTTTTCGAGCAGTACTTC	CASGQQGWFFEQYF
TRBV3-1/TRBV3-2	-	TRBJ2-3	-	TGTGCCAGCAGCGCAATCAGGGGAGATACGCAGTATTTT	CASSAIRGDTQYF
TRBV18	-	TRBJ2-1	-	TGTGCCAGCTCACCAAGCCAGGTGCCCCCTGATGAGCAGTTCTTC	CASSPSQVPPDEQFF
TRBV9	-	TRBJ2-2	-	TGTGCCAGCAGCGTAGAAGGAGGGCCTGGCGGGGAGCTGTTTTTT	CASSVEGGPGGELFF
TRBV19	-	TRBJ1-1	-	TGTGCCCCCCGGCTTGCAGGGGCGGACACTGAAGCTTTCTTT	CAPRLAGADTEAFF
TRBV19	-	TRBJ2-5	-	TGTGCCAGTAGTATAGAGCCCAGACTACCACAGTACTTC	CASSIEPRLPQYF
TRBV5-1	-	TRBJ2-5	TRBD1	TGCGCCAGCAGCGCTGTCGGGACAGGGGGTATGTTATTTAAGACCCAGTACTTC	CASSAVGTGGMLFKTQYF
TRBV7-8	-	TRBJ2-5	TRBD2	TGTGCCAGCAGCCTCAACAGGGAGCGGGGGGTAGAGACCCAGTACTTC	CASSLNRERGVETQYF
TRBV7-8	-	TRBJ2-7	-	TGTGCCAGCACCAGGTTGCCGAGTTCTCGCGAGCAGTACTTC	CASTRLPSSREQYF
TRBV6-5	few	TRBJ1-2	TRBD1	TGTGCCAGCAGGATGGGACAGGCCTATGGCTACACCTTC	CASRMGQAYGYTF
TRBV7-8	once	TRBJ2-7	-	TGTGCCAGCAGCTTAGAATGGGGAGTCGACGAGCAGTACTTC	CASSLEWGVDEQYF
TRBV6-5	-	TRBJ2-5	TRBD2	TGTGCCAGCAGTAACATTTTCGGGAGGCAAGAGACCCAGTACTTC	CASSNIFGRQETQYF
TRBV7-9	few	TRBJ2-7	-	TGTGCCAGCAGCTTAGGTAGCCAGTGGTACGAGCAGTACTTC	CASSLGSQWYEQYF
TRBV27	-	TRBJ2-2	-	TGTGCCAGCAGTTTATTACAGGGATCCACCGGGGAGCTGTTTTTT	CASSLLQGSTGELFF
TRBV30	-	TRBJ1-2	TRBD1	TGTGCCTGGAGTGCCCCAGGGGGCCATGGCTACACCTTC	CAWSAPGGHGYTF
TRBV2	-	TRBJ2-4	TRBD2	TGTGCCACCCGGGGGGGGTTTGCCAAAAACATTCAGTACTTC	CATRGGFAKNIQYF
TRBV7-6	-	TRBJ2-5	TRBD2	TGTGCCAGCAGCTTAAGTGGACTAGCGTTAGAGACCCAGTACTTC	CASSLSGLALETQYF
TRBV5-6	-	TRBJ2-3	TRBD2	TGTGCCAGCAGCTTGTGGTCAAGCGGGAGCTTTACAGATACGCAGTATTTT	CASSLWSSGSFTDTQYF
TRBV5-1	-	TRBJ2-5	-	TGCGCCAGCAGCTTGGTCCAGGGTTTCAAAGAGACCCAGTACTTC	CASSLVQGFKETQYF
TRBV5-1	-	TRBJ1-1	-	TGCGCCAGCAGAGCTTGGCAGGGCGGTGACACTGAAGCTTTCTTT	CASRAWQGGDTEAFF
TRBV27	-	TRBJ1-2	TRBD1	TGTGCCACCGAGAACTCCGAACAGGGGGGTGGCTACACCTTC	CATENSEQGGGYTF
TRBV6-6	-	TRBJ1-1	-	TGTGCCAGCAGCAACCAGGGGAACACTGAAGCTTTCTTT	CASSNQGNTEAFF
TRBV11-2	once	TRBJ1-1	TRBD1	TGTGCCAGCAGCCCCCGGACAGGGTTAGGCACTGAAGCTTTCTTT	CASSPRTGLGTEAFF